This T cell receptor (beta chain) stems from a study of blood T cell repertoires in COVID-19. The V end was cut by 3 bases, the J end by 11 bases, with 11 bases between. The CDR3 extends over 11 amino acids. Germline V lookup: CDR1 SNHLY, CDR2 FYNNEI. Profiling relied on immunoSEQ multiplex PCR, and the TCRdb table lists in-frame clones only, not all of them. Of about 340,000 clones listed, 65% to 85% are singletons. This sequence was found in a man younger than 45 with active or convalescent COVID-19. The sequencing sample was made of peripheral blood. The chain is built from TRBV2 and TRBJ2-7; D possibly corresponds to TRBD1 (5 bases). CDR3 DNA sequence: TGTGCCAGCAGTGAGTCGGACATGAAGTACTTC. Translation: CASSESDMKYF. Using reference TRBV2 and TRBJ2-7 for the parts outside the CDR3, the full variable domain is EPEVTQTPSHQVTQMGQEVILRCVPISNHLYFYWYRQILGQKVEFLVSFYNNEISEKSEIFDDQFSVERPDGSNFTLKIRSTKLEDSAMYFCASSESDMKYFGPGTRLTVT.